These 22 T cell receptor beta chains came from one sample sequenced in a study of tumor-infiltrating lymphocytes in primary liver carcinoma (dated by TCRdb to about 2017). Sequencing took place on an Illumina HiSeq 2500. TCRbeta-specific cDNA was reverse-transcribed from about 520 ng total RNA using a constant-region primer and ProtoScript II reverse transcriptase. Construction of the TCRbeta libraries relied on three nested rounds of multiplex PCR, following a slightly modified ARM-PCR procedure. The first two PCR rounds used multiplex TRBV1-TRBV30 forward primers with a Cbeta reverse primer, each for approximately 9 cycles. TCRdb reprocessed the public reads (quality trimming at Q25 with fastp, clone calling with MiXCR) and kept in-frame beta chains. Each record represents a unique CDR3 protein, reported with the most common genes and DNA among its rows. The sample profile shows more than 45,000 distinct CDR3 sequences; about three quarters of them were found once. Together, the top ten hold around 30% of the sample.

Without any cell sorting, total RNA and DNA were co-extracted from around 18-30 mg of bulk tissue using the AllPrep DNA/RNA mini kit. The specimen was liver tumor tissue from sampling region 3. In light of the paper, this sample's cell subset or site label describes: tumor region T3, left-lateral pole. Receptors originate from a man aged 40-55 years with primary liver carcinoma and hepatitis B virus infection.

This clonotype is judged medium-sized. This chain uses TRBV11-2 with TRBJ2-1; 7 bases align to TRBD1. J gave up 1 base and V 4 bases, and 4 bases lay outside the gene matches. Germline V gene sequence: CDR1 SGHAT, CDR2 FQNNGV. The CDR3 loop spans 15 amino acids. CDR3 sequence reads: CASSSRTGSYNEQFF. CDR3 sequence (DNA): TGTGCCAGCAGCTCTAGGACAGGTTCCTACAATGAGCAGTTCTTC.

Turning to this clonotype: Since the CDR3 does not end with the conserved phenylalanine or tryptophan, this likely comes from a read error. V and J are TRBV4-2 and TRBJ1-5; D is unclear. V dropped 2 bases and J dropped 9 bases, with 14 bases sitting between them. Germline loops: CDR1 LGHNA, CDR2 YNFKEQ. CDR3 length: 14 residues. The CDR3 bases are TGTGCCAGCAGCCAAATAGAGACGCGGCGGCCCCAGCATCTT. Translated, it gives CASSQIETRRPQHL.

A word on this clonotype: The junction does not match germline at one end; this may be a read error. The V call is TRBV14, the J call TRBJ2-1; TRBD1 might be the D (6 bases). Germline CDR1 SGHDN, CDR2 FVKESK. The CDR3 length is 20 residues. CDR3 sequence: CVSSQDTGSGRSQQGYEQFF. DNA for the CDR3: TGTGTCAGCAGCCAAGACACCGGGTCAGGTCGGAGTCAGCAGGGGTATGAGCAGTTCTTC.

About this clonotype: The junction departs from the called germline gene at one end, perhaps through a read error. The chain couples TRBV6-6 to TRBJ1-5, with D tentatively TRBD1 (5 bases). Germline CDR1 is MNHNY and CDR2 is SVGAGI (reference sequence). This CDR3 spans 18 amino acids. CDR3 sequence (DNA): TGTGCCAGCAGGCGGGATGGCAGGGCATATACTGGCAATCAGTCCCAGCATTTT. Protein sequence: CASRRDGRAYTGNQSQHF.

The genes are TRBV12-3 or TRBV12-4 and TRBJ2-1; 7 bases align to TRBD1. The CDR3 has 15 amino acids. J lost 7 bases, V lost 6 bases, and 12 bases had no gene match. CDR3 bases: TGTGCCAGCAGCCCCACCGGGACAGATGTGAATGAGCAGTTCTTC. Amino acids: CASSPTGTDVNEQFF.

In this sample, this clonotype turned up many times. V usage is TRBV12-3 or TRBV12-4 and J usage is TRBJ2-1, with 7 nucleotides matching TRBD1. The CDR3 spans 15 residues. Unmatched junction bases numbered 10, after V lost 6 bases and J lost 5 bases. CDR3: CASSPTGTDDNEQFF. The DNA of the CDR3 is TGTGCCAGCAGCCCCACCGGGACAGATGACAATGAGCAGTTCTTC.

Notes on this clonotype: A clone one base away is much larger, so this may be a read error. CDR3 amino acids: CVSSLYNEQFF. The CDR3 DNA reads TGTGTCAGCAGCTTATATAATGAGCAGTTCTTC. V and J are TRBV7-9 and TRBJ2-1; the D is unclear. The CDR3 extends over 11 amino acids. The germline V gene encodes CDR1 SEHNR and CDR2 FQNEAQ (reference sequence).

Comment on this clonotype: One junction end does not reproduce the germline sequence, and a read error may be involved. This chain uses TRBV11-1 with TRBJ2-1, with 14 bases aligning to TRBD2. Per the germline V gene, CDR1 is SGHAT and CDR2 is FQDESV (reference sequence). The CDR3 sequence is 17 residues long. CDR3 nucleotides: TGTGCCAACAGCCTGGGACTAGCGGGAGTAGTTGACATTGAGCAGTTCTTC. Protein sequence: CANSLGLAGVVDIEQFF.

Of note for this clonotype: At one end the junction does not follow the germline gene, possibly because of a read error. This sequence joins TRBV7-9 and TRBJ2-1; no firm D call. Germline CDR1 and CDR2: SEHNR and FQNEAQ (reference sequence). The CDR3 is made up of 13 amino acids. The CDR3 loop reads CASTPGPYNGQFF. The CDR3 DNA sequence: TGTGCCAGCACCCCCGGGCCTTACAATGGGCAGTTCTTC.

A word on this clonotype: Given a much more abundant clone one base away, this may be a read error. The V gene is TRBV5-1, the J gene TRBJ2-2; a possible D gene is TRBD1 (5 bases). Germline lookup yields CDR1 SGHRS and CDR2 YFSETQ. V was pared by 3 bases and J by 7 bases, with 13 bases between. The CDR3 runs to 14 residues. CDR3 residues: CASSSDPGLGELFF. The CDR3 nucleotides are TGCGCCAGCAGCTCGGACCCAGGGCTCGGGGAGCTGTTTTTT.

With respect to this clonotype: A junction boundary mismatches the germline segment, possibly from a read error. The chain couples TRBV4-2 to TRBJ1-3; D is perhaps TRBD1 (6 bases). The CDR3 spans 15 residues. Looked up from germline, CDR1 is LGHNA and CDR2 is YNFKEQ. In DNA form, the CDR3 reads TGTGCCAGCAACCAAGAGGACAGAGTTGGAAACACCATATATTTT. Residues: CASNQEDRVGNTIYF.

CDR3 nucleotide sequence: TGTGCCAGCAGTAGGGCTAGCGGGAACACAGATACGCAGTATTTT. Residues: CASSRASGNTDTQYF. V gene TRBV11-2 combines with J gene TRBJ2-3; TRBD2 agrees at 9 bases. V trimming: 6 bases; J trimming: 2 bases; junction bases outside the gene matches: 6. This CDR3 contains 15 residues. Germline V gene sequence: CDR1 SGHAT, CDR2 FQNNGV.

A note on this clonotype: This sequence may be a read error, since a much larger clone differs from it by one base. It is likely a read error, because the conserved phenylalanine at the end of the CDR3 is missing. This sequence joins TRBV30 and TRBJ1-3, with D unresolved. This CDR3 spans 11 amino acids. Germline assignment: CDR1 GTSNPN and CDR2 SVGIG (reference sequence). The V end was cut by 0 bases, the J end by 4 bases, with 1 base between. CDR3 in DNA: TGTGCCTGGAGTGTCGGAAACACCATATATATT. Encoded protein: CAWSVGNTIYI.

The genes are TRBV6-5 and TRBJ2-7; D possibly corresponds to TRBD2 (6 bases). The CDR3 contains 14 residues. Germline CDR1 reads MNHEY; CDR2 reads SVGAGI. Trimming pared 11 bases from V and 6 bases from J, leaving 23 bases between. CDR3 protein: CASRPEGLACEQYF. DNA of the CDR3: TGTGCCTCAAGGCCGGAGGGGCTAGCCTGCGAGCAGTACTTC.

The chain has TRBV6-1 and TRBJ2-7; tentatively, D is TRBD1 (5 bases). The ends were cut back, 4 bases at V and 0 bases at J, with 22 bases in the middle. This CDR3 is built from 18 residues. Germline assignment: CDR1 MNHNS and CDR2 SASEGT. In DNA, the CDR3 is TGTGCCAGCAGTGTTACAGGCGGCTGGCGCATGACCTCCTACGAGCAGTACTTC. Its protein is CASSVTGGWRMTSYEQYF.

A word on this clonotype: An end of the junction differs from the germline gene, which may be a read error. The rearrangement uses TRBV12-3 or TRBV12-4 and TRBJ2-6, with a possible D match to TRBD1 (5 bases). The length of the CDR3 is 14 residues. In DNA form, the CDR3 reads TGTGCCAGCAGTAGAGCCTCTGGGGCCAACGTCCTGACATTC. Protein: CASSRASGANVLTF.

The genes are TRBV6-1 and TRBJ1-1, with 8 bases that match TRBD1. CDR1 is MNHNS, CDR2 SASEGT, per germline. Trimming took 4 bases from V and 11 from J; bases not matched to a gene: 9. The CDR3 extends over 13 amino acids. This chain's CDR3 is CASSALGQGWAFF. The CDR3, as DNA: TGTGCCAGCAGTGCGCTCGGACAGGGATGGGCTTTCTTT.

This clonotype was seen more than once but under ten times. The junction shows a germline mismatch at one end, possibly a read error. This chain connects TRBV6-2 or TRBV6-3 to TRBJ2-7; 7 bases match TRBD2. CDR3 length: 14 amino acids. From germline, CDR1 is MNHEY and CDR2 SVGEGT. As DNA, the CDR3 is TGTGCAAGCAGTCCGACTAGCAGCAATTCCGAGCAGTACTTC. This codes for CASSPTSSNSEQYF.

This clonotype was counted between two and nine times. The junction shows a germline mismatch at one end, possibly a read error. CDR3 loop: CVSKLSAGIGELFF. CDR3 nucleotide sequence: TGTGTCAGCAAATTGTCAGCGGGGATCGGGGAGCTGTTTTTT. The chain is built from TRBV6-5 and TRBJ2-2; TRBD2 matches 7 bases. The CDR3 runs 14 residues. CDR1 is MNHEY and CDR2 is SVGAGI in the germline V gene.

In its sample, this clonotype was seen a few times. CDR3 coding DNA: TGCAGTGCAAACCGACAGGACCAAGAGACCCAGTACTTC. Its protein product is CSANRQDQETQYF. V and J are TRBV20-1 and TRBJ2-5, with TRBD1 as a possible D gene (6 bases). Germline-derived CDR1 and CDR2 are DFQATT and SNEGSKA (reference sequence). The CDR3 sequence is 13 residues long. V was shortened by 6 bases and J by 0 bases, with 11 bases between the two germline ends.

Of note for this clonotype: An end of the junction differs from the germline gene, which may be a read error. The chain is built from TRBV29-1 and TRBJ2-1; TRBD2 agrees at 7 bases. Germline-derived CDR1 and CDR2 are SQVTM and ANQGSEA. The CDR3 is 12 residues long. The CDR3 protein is CNVASGYNEHFF. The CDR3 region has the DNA TGCAACGTTGCTAGCGGCTACAATGAGCATTTCTTC.

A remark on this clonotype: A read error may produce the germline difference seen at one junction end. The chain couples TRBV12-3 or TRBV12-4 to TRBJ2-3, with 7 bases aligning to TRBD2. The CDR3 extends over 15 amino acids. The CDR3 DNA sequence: TGTGGCAGCACCCAGGTAGCGGGCGCCACAGATACACAGTATTTT. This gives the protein CGSTQVAGATDTQYF.